This T cell receptor (beta chain) came from a study of T cell responses to AZD1222 COVID-19 vaccine. This CDR3 spans 14 amino acids. In germline, CDR1 is DFQATT, CDR2 SNEGSKA (reference sequence). Deletions cut 3 bases from V and 2 bases from J, with 11 bases between. Assay: immunoSEQ multiplex PCR; the TCRdb copy retains only in-frame clones and omits some. The sample includes 150,000 to 200,000 clones, over 70% of them seen just once. Here the sequenced sample was peripheral blood, taken on day 0 of MenACWY control vaccination. This clonotype was obtained from an adult in good health. The rearrangement joins TRBV20-1 to TRBJ1-5; no clear D gene. The CDR3 nucleotides read TGCAGTGCTAGTCTTTCAAGGGGCAATCAGCCCCAGCATTTT. Translated, it gives CSASLSRGNQPQHF.